Each of the 23 T cell receptor beta chains below was sequenced from the same sample in a study of blood T cell repertoires in COVID-19. TCRdb's table, derived via immunoSEQ multiplex PCR, lists solely in-frame clones and lacks some. This table has approximately 300,000 clones, about 92% appearing once. The sample was PBMCs or T cells enriched from blood (not recorded which). These receptors all stem from a woman aged 25 to 39 who had recovered from COVID-19.

The rearrangement uses TRBV19 and TRBJ1-6, with no clear D. CDR3 size: 15 residues. Trimming cost V 1 base and J 6 bases, with 10 bases left between them. Looked up from germline, CDR1 is LNHDA and CDR2 is SQIVND (reference sequence). The CDR3 DNA sequence: TGTGCCAGTAGTATAGGGGCCTCCGGTAATTCACCCCTCCACTTT. It specifies CASSIGASGNSPLHF. Supplemented by reference TRBV19 and TRBJ1-6, the full variable domain reads DGGITQSPKYLFRKEGQNVTLSCEQNLNHDAMYWYRQDPGQGLRLIYYSQIVNDFQKGDIAEGYSVSREKKESFPLTVTSAQKNPTAFYLCASSIGASGNSPLHFGNGTRLTVT.

The V gene is TRBV6-1, the J gene TRBJ2-5; 8 bases line up with TRBD1. CDR1 is MNHNS, CDR2 SASEGT, per germline. V trimming: 1 base; J trimming: 4 bases; junction bases outside the gene matches: 2. The CDR3 sequence is 14 residues long. The CDR3 nucleotides read TGTGCCAGCAGTGAAGTCAGGGGGCGAGAGACCCAGTACTTC. Protein: CASSEVRGRETQYF.

The V and J genes are TRBV3-1 (or the pseudogene TRBV3-2) and TRBJ1-1; D possibly corresponds to TRBD1 (6 bases). Trimming removed 4 bases at V and 5 bases at J, with 11 bases between. The CDR3 consists of 13 residues. In germline, CDR1 is LGHDT, CDR2 YNNKEL (reference sequence). CDR3: CASSRGGGTEAFF. CDR3 in DNA: TGTGCCAGCAGCCGAGGGGGAGGGACTGAAGCTTTCTTT.

The chain joins TRBV7-3 to TRBJ2-3; 12 nucleotides line up with TRBD2. CDR1 and CDR2 (germline): SGHTA, FQGTGA. V lost 5 bases, J lost 3 bases, and 9 bases stayed unmatched. The CDR3 extends over 17 amino acids. CDR3 bases: TGTGCCAGCAGCGGTAGACTAGCGGGGGCCCCTACAGATACGCAGTATTTT. This encodes CASSGRLAGAPTDTQYF.

V and J are TRBV5-4 and TRBJ1-1; 7 nucleotides line up with TRBD1. Germline V gene data show CDR1 as SGHNT and CDR2 as YYREEE (reference sequence). The V gene end was trimmed by 1 base and the J gene end by 3 bases; junction bases not matched to a gene: 3. This CDR3 is 14 amino acids long. The chain's CDR3 is CASSLTGAYTEAFF. CDR3 nucleotide sequence: TGTGCCAGCAGCTTGACAGGGGCCTACACTGAAGCTTTCTTT.

CDR3 in amino acids: CASTPTELAQETQYF. CDR3 DNA: TGTGCCAGCACCCCAACGGAACTAGCCCAAGAGACCCAGTACTTC. J is TRBJ2-5 and V is TRBV2; D perhaps matches TRBD2 (6 bases). V was pared by 7 bases and J by 1 base, with 16 bases between. This CDR3 has 15 residues. CDR1 and CDR2 from the germline V gene are SNHLY and FYNNEI.

The chain is built from TRBV28 and TRBJ1-1; 7 nucleotides align to TRBD1. Losses at the gene ends were 5 bases for V and 7 bases for J; bases not matched to a gene: 7. Germline V CDR1 and CDR2: MDHEN, SYDVKM. This CDR3 has 13 amino acids. DNA for the CDR3: TGTGCCAGCAGTCGCGGGGGGACAGTTGAAGCTTTCTTT. It specifies CASSRGGTVEAFF.

This clone was observed a single time. The J gene is TRBJ1-5, the V gene TRBV19, with a tentative D call TRBD1 (5 bases). Per germline, CDR1 LNHDA and CDR2 SQIVND (reference sequence). The CDR3 has 16 amino acids. The V end lost 4 bases, the J end lost 1 base, and 14 bases lay between the germline ends. The CDR3 here is CASSTPGRGSNQPQHF. CDR3 bases: TGTGCCAGTAGTACCCCGGGGAGGGGCAGCAATCAGCCCCAGCATTTT.

This sequence joins TRBV28 and TRBJ1-4, with TRBD1 as a possible D gene (5 bases). Trimming left V 4 bases short and J 1 base short, with 19 bases between. This CDR3 has 18 amino acids. Per germline, CDR1 MDHEN and CDR2 SYDVKM. In DNA form, the CDR3 reads TGTGCCAGCAGTTCGGACCGTTGGGGGGGTGAAACTAATGAAAAACTGTTTTTT. Protein product: CASSSDRWGGETNEKLFF.

This clone is a singleton in its sample. The V call is TRBV5-4, the J call TRBJ1-2, with 7 bases that match TRBD1. This CDR3 spans 13 amino acids. Per the germline V gene, CDR1 is SGHNT and CDR2 is YYREEE (reference sequence). After removal of 7 bases from V and 1 base from J, the junction contained 4 bases not matched to a gene. The CDR3 DNA reads as TGTGCCAGCGGCCGGGACAGTAACTATGGCTACACCTTC. This translates into CASGRDSNYGYTF.

The V gene is TRBV6-4, the J gene TRBJ2-1, with 8 bases lining up with TRBD2. Germline-derived CDR1 and CDR2 are MRHNA and SNTAGT. V dropped 11 bases and J dropped 8; count of bases not matched to a gene: 14. The CDR3 extends over 14 amino acids. DNA of the CDR3: TGTGCCTTGATCGGGCGGGAGGTTCTCCATGAGCAGTTCTTC. Protein sequence: CALIGREVLHEQFF.

This rearrangement joins TRBV24-1 to TRBJ1-4, with D perhaps TRBD1 (6 bases). This CDR3 comprises 12 residues. The V gene lost 4 bases and the J gene lost 8 bases, with 7 bases spanning the gap. Germline V gives CDR1 KGHDR, CDR2 SFDVKD. Here the CDR3 reads CATSEQGEKLFF. DNA of the CDR3: TGTGCCACCAGTGAACAGGGAGAAAAACTGTTTTTT.

The chain uses TRBV7-6 and TRBJ1-1, with unresolved D. Trimming removed 8 bases from V and 1 base from J, with 8 bases in between. CDR1 and CDR2 from the germline V gene are SGHVS and FNYEAQ. This CDR3 is built from 12 residues. The CDR3 coding sequence is TGTGCCAGCCACAACCCGAACACTGAAGCTTTCTTT. The encoded protein is CASHNPNTEAFF.

The chain couples TRBV14 to TRBJ2-2; D might be TRBD1 (5 bases). With 8 bases removed from V and 4 bases from J, the gap between germline ends came to 32 bases. The length of the CDR3 is 20 residues. CDR1 is SGHDN, CDR2 FVKESK, per germline. In DNA, the CDR3 is TGTGCCAGCGAGCCGGTGTATACAGGAGATTCACTTATGGGCACCGGGGAGCTGTTTTTT. Translation gives CASEPVYTGDSLMGTGELFF.

The J gene is TRBJ1-2, the V gene TRBV3-1 (or the pseudogene TRBV3-2); the D gene is possibly TRBD1 (6 bases). Germline V gives CDR1 LGHDT, CDR2 YNNKEL (reference sequence). The CDR3 spans 13 residues. V gave up 4 bases and J gave up 6 bases, with 12 bases separating them. This chain's CDR3 is CASSPREGDGYTF. The DNA of the CDR3 is TGTGCCAGCAGCCCAAGGGAGGGGGATGGCTACACCTTC.

This rearrangement joins TRBV19 to TRBJ1-1; D is ambiguous. CDR1 is LNHDA, CDR2 SQIVND, per germline (reference sequence). V was trimmed by 7 bases and J by 1 base, leaving 7 bases between them. The CDR3 covers 12 residues. CDR3 residues: CASTRGNTEAFF. The CDR3 DNA is TGTGCCAGTACCCGGGGGAACACTGAAGCTTTCTTT. Based on the CDR3 plus reference TRBV19 and TRBJ1-1, the full variable domain is DGGITQSPKYLFRKEGQNVTLSCEQNLNHDAMYWYRQDPGQGLRLIYYSQIVNDFQKGDIAEGYSVSREKKESFPLTVTSAQKNPTAFYLCASTRGNTEAFFGQGTRLTVV.

This chain connects TRBV27 to TRBJ2-7; tentatively, D is TRBD2 (5 bases). The CDR3 sequence is 13 residues long. The germline V and J ends were trimmed by 2 bases and 5 bases, with 10 bases remaining between them. Germline V gives CDR1 MNHEY, CDR2 SMNVEV (reference sequence). In DNA form, the CDR3 reads TGTGCCAGCAGTTTAAGCGGTAAGCACGAGCAGTACTTC. Protein: CASSLSGKHEQYF.

The chain recombines TRBV7-2 with TRBJ2-1, with D possibly being TRBD1 (5 bases). The V end lost 8 bases, the J end lost 5 bases, and 13 bases lay between the germline ends. The CDR3 is 13 residues long. CDR1 is SGHTA, CDR2 FQGNSA, per germline. CDR3 coding DNA: TGTGCCAGCCTCCTTGGACAAGACAATGAGCAGTTCTTC. As protein: CASLLGQDNEQFF.

This chain uses TRBV7-3 with TRBJ1-3; D remains ambiguous. Trimming stripped 5 bases from V and 0 bases from J, with 14 bases between. The CDR3 extends over 16 amino acids. The germline gives CDR1 SGHTA, CDR2 FQGTGA. The CDR3 protein is CASSPTAAFSGNTIYF. The CDR3 region has the DNA TGTGCCAGCAGCCCAACAGCAGCCTTCTCTGGAAACACCATATATTTT.

The gene calls are TRBV7-6 and TRBJ2-3, with D perhaps matching TRBD2 (7 bases). Trimming stripped 1 base from V and 0 bases from J, with 20 bases between. In germline, CDR1 is SGHVS, CDR2 FNYEAQ. The CDR3 has 19 amino acids. CDR3 residues: CASSLVRGGTGSSTDTQYF. The CDR3 coding sequence is TGTGCCAGCAGCTTAGTGAGGGGGGGAACAGGATCTAGCACAGATACGCAGTATTTT.

Of note for this clone: One end of the junction varies from germline; a read error may be responsible. The genes are TRBV7-2 and TRBJ1-5, with D perhaps TRBD1 (6 bases). Germline loops: CDR1 SGHTA, CDR2 FQGNSA. The CDR3 sequence is 14 residues long. The CDR3 sequence is CASSLAGAYQPQHF. DNA of the CDR3: TGTGCCAGCAGCCTAGCGGGGGCTTATCAGCCCCAGCATTTT.

CDR3 DNA sequence: TGTGCCACCAGCAGGCGACTAGATGGGGTGAACATTCAGTACTTC. Residues: CATSRRLDGVNIQYF. The V gene is TRBV15, the J gene TRBJ2-4; TRBD2 is a possible D gene (6 bases). Per germline, CDR1 LNHNV and CDR2 YYDKDF (reference sequence). This CDR3 contains 15 residues. V gave up 3 bases and J gave up 7 bases, with 16 bases separating them.

The rearrangement links TRBV5-1 to TRBJ2-7; TRBD1 matches 11 bases. Germline V gene lookup returns CDR1 SGHRS and CDR2 YFSETQ. V shed 4 bases, J shed 4 bases, and the junction held 10 bases outside the gene matches. The CDR3 is made up of 16 amino acids. CDR3 region: CASSHGTGGLWYEQYF. CDR3 sequence (DNA): TGCGCCAGCAGCCATGGGACAGGGGGTCTCTGGTACGAGCAGTACTTC.